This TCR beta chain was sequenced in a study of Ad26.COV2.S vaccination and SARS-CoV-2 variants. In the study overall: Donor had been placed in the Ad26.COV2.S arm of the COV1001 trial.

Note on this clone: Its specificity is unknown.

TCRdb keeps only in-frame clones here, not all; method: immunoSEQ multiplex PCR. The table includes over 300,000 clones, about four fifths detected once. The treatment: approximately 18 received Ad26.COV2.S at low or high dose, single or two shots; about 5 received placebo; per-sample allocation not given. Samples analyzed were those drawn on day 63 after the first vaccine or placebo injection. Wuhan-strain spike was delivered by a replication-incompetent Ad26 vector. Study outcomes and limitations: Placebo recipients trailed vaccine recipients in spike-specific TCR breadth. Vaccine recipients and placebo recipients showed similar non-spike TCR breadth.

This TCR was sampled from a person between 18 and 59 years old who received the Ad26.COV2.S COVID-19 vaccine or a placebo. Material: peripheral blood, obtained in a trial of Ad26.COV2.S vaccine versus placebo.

The CDR3 coding sequence is TGTGCCAGCAGACAGGGGTTAGCGGGAGGGAGGTATGAGCAGTTCTTC. Amino acids: CASRQGLAGGRYEQFF. This sequence joins TRBV3-1 (or the pseudogene TRBV3-2) and TRBJ2-1, with 11 bases identical to TRBD2. V lost 6 bases to trimming and J lost 8 bases; unmatched junction nucleotides: 12. The CDR3 extends over 16 amino acids. Germline V lookup: CDR1 LGHDT, CDR2 YNNKEL (reference sequence).